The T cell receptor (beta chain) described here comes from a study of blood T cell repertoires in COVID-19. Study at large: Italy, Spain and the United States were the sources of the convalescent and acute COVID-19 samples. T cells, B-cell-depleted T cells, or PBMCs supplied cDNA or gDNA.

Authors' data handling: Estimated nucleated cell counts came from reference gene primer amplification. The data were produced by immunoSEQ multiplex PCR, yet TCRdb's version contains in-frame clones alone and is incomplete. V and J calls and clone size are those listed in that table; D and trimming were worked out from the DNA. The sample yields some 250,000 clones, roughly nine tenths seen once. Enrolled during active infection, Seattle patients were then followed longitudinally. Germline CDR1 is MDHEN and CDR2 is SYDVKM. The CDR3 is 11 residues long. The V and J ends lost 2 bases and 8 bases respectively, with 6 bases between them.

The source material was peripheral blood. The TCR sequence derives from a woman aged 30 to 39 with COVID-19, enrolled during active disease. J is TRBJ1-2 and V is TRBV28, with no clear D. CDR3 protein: CASSLKEGYTF. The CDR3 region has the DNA TGTGCCAGCAGTTTAAAGGAGGGCTACACCTTC.